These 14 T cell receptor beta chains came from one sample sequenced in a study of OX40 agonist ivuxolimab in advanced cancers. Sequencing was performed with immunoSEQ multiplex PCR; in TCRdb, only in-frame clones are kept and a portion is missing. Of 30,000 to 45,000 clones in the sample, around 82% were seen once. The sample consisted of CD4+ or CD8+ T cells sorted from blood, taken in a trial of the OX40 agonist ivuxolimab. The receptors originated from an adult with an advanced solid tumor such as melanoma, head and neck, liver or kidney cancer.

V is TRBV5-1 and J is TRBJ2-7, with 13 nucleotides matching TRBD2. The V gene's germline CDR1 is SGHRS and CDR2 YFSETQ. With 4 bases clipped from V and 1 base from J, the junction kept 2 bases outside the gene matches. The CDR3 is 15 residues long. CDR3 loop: CASSELAGGSYEQYF. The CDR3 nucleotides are TGCGCCAGCAGCGAACTAGCGGGGGGGTCCTACGAGCAGTACTTC.

CDR3 coding DNA: TGTGCCAGCGGACTTCAGGGGCAAGAGCAGTACTTC. It is translated as CASGLQGQEQYF. The gene calls are TRBV5-4 and TRBJ2-7, with D possibly being TRBD1 (6 bases). CDR1 is SGHNT and CDR2 is YYREEE in the germline V gene (reference sequence). CDR3 length: 12 residues. The V end lost 7 bases, the J end lost 7 bases, and 15 bases lay between the germline ends.

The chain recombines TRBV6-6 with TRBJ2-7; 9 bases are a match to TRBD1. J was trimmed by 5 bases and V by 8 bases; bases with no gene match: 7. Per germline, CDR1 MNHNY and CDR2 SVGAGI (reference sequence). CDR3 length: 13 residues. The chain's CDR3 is CASRRDRVNEQYF. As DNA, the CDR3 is TGTGCCAGCCGGAGGGACAGGGTCAACGAGCAGTACTTC.

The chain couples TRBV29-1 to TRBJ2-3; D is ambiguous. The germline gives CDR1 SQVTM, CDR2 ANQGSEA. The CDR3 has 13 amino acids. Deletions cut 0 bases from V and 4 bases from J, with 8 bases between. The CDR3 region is CSVEESPPDTQYF. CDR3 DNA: TGCAGCGTTGAAGAGTCCCCCCCAGATACGCAGTATTTT.

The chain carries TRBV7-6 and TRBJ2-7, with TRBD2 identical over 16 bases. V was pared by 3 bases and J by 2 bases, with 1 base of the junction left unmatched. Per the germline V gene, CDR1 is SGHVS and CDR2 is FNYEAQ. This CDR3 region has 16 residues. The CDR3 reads CASSLGTSGGAYEQYF. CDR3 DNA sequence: TGTGCCAGCAGCTTGGGGACTAGCGGGGGGGCCTACGAGCAGTACTTC.

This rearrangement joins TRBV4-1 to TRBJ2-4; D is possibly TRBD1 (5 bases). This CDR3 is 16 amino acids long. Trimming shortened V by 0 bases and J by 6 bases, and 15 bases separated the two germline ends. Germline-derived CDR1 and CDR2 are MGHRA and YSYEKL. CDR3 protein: CASSQDLVGVGNIQYF. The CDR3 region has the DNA TGCGCCAGCAGCCAAGATCTGGTAGGGGTGGGAAACATTCAGTACTTC.

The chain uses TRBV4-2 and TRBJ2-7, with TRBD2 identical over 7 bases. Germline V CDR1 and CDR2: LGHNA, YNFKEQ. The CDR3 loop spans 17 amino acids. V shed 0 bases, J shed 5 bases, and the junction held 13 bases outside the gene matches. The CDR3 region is CASSQELGSAGVDEQYF. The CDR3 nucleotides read TGTGCCAGCAGCCAAGAGTTGGGCAGCGCGGGGGTCGACGAGCAGTACTTC.

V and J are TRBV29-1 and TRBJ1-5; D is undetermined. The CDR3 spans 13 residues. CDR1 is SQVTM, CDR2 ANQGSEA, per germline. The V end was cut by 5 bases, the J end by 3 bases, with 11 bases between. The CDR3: CSVSVGLNQPQHF. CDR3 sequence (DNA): TGCAGCGTTAGTGTCGGACTCAATCAGCCCCAGCATTTT.

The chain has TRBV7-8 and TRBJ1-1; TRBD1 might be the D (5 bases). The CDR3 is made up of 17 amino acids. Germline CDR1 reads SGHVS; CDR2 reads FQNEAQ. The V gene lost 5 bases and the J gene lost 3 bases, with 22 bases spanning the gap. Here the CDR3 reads CASSLRRGAPRDTEAFF. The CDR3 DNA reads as TGTGCCAGCAGCCTTAGAAGAGGGGCGCCTAGGGACACTGAAGCTTTCTTT.

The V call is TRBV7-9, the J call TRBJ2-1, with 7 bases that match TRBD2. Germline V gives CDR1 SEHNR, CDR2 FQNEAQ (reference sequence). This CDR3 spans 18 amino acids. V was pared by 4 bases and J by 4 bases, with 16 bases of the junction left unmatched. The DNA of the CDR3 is TGTGCCAGCAGCTCGCTATCCCATCCTAGCGGACTTTACAATGAGCAGTTCTTC. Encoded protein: CASSSLSHPSGLYNEQFF.

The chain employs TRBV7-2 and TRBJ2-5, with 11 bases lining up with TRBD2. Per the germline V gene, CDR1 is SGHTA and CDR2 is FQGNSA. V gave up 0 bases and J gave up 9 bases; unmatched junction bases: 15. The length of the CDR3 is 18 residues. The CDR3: CASSLAPGLAGGTAAQYF. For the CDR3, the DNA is TGTGCCAGCAGCTTAGCCCCGGGGCTAGCGGGGGGCACCGCGGCCCAGTACTTC.

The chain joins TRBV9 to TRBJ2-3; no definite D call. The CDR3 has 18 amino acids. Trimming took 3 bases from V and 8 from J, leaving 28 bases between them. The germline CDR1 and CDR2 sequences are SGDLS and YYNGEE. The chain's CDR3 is CASSADAYYGNIEGTQYF. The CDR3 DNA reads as TGTGCCAGCAGCGCAGACGCTTACTATGGCAATATTGAAGGTACGCAGTATTTT. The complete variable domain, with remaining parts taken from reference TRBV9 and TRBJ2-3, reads DSGVTQTPKHLITATGQRVTLRCSPRSGDLSVYWYQQSLDQGLQFLIQYYNGEERAKGNILERFSAQQFPDLHSELNLSSLELGDSALYFCASSADAYYGNIEGTQYFGPGTRLTVL.

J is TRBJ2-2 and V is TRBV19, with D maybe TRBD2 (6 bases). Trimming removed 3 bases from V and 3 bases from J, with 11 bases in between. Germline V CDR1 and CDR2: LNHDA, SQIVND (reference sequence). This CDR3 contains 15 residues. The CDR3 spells CASSIGGWDTGELFF. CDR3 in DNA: TGTGCCAGTAGTATCGGGGGTTGGGACACCGGGGAGCTGTTTTTT.

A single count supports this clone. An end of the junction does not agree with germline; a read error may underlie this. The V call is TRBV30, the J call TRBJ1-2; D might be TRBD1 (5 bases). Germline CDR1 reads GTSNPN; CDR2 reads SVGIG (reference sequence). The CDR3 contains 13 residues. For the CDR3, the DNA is TGTGCCGGTCTGGCTGGGGGAGGCTATGGCTACGCCTTC. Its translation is CAGLAGGGYGYAF.